This T cell receptor (beta chain) was sequenced during a study of CXCR3-negative and CXCR3-positive naive CD8 T cells. To note about this clonotype: Its antigen is unidentified.

Libraries of TRB cDNA were made by 5' RACE and carried UMIs. TCRdb reanalyzed the 5' RACE reads, giving one entry per CDR3 protein sequence and no DNA. The sample table includes about 5,800 distinct CDR3 sequences. Findings and limits, study-wide: Naive subsets had comparable surface CD5, so TRB CDR3 properties gauged TCR strength. More hydrophobic TRB CDR3s occurred in CXCR3-positive than in CXCR3-negative naive cells.

This CDR3 has 15 amino acids. The germline gives CDR1 SGHTA, CDR2 FQGNSA. Source material: naive CXCR3+ CD8+ T cells from blood. Subset meaning: CD45RO-CCR7+CD27+CD95- naive CD8+ T cells expressing CXCR3 (TNR3+). The J gene is TRBJ2-3, the V gene TRBV7-2; TCRdb proposes TRBD1, but this gene call is untestable without DNA. The TCR originated in a human donor in good health. Some clones in this sample may be carry-over from other donors' samples. CDR3: CASSQTGTIPDTQYF.